Listed here is a single T cell receptor beta chain. Trimming pared 1 base from V and 7 bases from J, leaving 11 bases between. Germline loops: CDR1 SGHNT, CDR2 YENEEA. The CDR3 consists of 14 residues. Clones were read by immunoSEQ multiplex PCR, and TCRdb kept only the in-frame ones, dropping some. The repertoire holds some 23,000 clones, 75% to 90% seen once, with roughly 40% in the top ten. The entry originates in a study of control samples from healthy donors and cancer patients. The genes are TRBV11-3 and TRBJ2-1; D possibly corresponds to TRBD2 (6 bases). This receptor was identified in a man between 60 and 75 years old with head and neck cancer. The specimen sequenced was PBMCs. In DNA, the CDR3 is TGTGCCAGCAGCTTAGTTGGAGGGAAGAATGAGCAGTTCTTC. Protein sequence: CASSLVGGKNEQFF.